The sequence of this T cell receptor (beta chain) was determined in a study of blood T cell repertoires in COVID-19. Study overall: Acute and convalescent COVID-19 specimens originated in the United States, Italy and Spain. The analysed material was cDNA or gDNA that came from T cells, B-cell-depleted T cells, or PBMCs.

The authors' processing: Nucleated cell counts were estimated from reference gene primer amplification. TCRdb keeps only in-frame clones here, not all; method: immunoSEQ multiplex PCR. From that table come the V and J calls and clone size; the DNA was used to work out D and trimming. The sample has about 150,000 clones, about 90% seen once; the top ten hold about 0.55%. The CDR3 extends over 11 amino acids. Per the germline V gene, CDR1 is DFQATT and CDR2 is SNEGSKA (reference sequence). Trimming removed 3 bases at V and 14 bases at J, with 11 bases between. The chain links TRBV20-1 to TRBJ1-6; D not certain. This sequence originates from a man between 45 and 60 years old with acute or convalescent COVID-19. Sequenced: peripheral blood. DNA of the CDR3: TGCAGTGCTAGTGAACAATTGGCCCTCCACTTT. It is translated as CSASEQLALHF.